Presented here are 11 T cell receptor beta chains from one specimen sequenced in a study of T-cell memory formation after mild COVID-19. TCRdb itself ran the 5' RACE reads through MiXCR, one entry per CDR3 protein. The table has 380,000 or so distinct CDR3 sequences, approximately 15% seen once. The sample comprised PBMCs or a T cell subset sorted from them (not recorded which). All receptors derive from a man aged 18 to 30 who had mild COVID-19 (a few samples of this study predate the infection). Cell type and time point are not known.

The chain links TRBV6-2 or TRBV6-3 to TRBJ1-1; D not resolved. V was clipped by 4 bases and J by 8 bases, with 8 bases between them. The CDR3 is 11 amino acids. CDR1 and CDR2 from the germline V gene are MNHEY and SVGEGT. CDR3: CASSSWREAFF. In nucleotides, the CDR3 is TGTGCCAGCAGTTCCTGGCGGGAAGCTTTCTTT.

In this sample, this clonotype turned up a few times. The CDR3 spells CASSSGTGVTGELFF. DNA of the CDR3: TGTGCCAGCAGTTCCGGGACAGGGGTGACCGGGGAGCTGTTTTTT. This chain uses TRBV27 with TRBJ2-2; the match to TRBD1 covers 10 bases. The CDR3 extends over 15 amino acids. The V and J ends lost 4 bases and 5 bases, in that order; junction bases with no gene match: 4. Germline-derived CDR1 and CDR2 are MNHEY and SMNVEV (reference sequence).

V usage is TRBV12-3 or TRBV12-4 and J usage is TRBJ1-1; unclear D gene. The CDR3 runs to 11 residues. V lost 6 bases and J lost 7, with 9 bases in between. The chain's CDR3 is CASSLKFEAFF. The CDR3 DNA follows: TGTGCCAGCAGCCTAAAATTTGAAGCTTTCTTT.

The chain has TRBV5-6 and TRBJ2-7; D remains unclear. Trimming shortened V by 4 bases and J by 3 bases, and 5 bases separated the two germline ends. CDR3 length: 11 residues. Germline CDR1 is SGHDT and CDR2 is YYEEEE. CDR3 sequence reads: CASSRFYEQYV. The CDR3 DNA sequence: TGTGCCAGCAGCCGATTCTACGAGCAGTACGTC.

This clonotype was seen a few times. The chain recombines TRBV12-3 or TRBV12-4 with TRBJ1-2, with D uncertain. CDR3 length: 15 amino acids. The ends were cut back, 4 bases at V and 3 bases at J, with 15 bases in the middle. In DNA form, the CDR3 reads TGTGCCAGCAGTTCCCAGGAGACCGACTACTATGGCTACACCTTC. As protein: CASSSQETDYYGYTF.

The rearrangement joins TRBV7-3 to TRBJ2-3; 10 bases match TRBD1. The germline gives CDR1 SGHTA, CDR2 FQGTGA. With 1 base clipped from V and 1 base from J, the junction kept 2 bases outside the gene matches. CDR3 length: 16 residues. CDR3 protein: CASSLRGTGGTDTQYF. In nucleotides, the CDR3 is TGTGCCAGCAGCTTAAGGGGGACAGGGGGCACAGATACGCAGTATTTT.

The table lists this clonotype with many counts. This chain uses TRBV7-2 with TRBJ1-4; possible D gene TRBD1, 6 bases. Germline V gives CDR1 SGHTA, CDR2 FQGNSA. V was clipped by 5 bases and J by 0 bases, with 10 bases between them. The CDR3 covers 15 residues. The chain's CDR3 is CASSDQGPTNEKLFF. In DNA form, the CDR3 reads TGTGCCAGCAGCGACCAGGGGCCAACTAATGAAAAACTGTTTTTT.

This clonotype was detected a few times. J is TRBJ2-3 and V is TRBV3-1, with 8 bases that match TRBD1. Losses at the gene ends were 2 bases for V and 1 base for J; bases not matched to a gene: 5. The CDR3 spans 16 residues. Germline V gene sequence: CDR1 LGHDT, CDR2 YNNKEL (reference sequence). CDR3 loop: CASSQPGQGRTDTQYF. The CDR3 DNA reads as TGTGCCAGCAGCCAACCCGGACAGGGACGCACAGATACGCAGTATTTT.

The chain couples TRBV27 to TRBJ1-6, with D unclear. The CDR3 loop spans 14 amino acids. With 4 bases removed from V and 10 bases from J, the gap between germline ends came to 14 bases. Germline-derived CDR1 and CDR2 are MNHEY and SMNVEV (reference sequence). The CDR3 here is CASSYRGIVSPLHF. Written as DNA, the CDR3 is TGTGCCAGCAGTTATCGGGGTATTGTCTCACCCCTCCACTTT.

This clonotype has a handful of counts. V and J are TRBV5-6 and TRBJ2-1, with D uncertain. V lost 4 bases and J lost 7, with 18 bases in between. The CDR3 is made up of 15 amino acids. The germline gives CDR1 SGHDT, CDR2 YYEEEE. CDR3 bases: TGTGCCAGCAGCCCTGGAGATCTCGGAATAAATGAGCAGTTCTTC. As protein: CASSPGDLGINEQFF.

V usage is TRBV5-5 and J usage is TRBJ1-2, with D uncertain. V lost 4 bases, J lost 4 bases, and 20 bases lay in between. The CDR3 is 16 amino acids. Germline CDR1 SGHKS, CDR2 YYEKEE (reference sequence). The CDR3 spells CASSPGILDGAYGYTF. The DNA for the CDR3 is TGTGCCAGCAGCCCCGGGATATTGGACGGTGCCTATGGCTACACCTTC. The full variable domain, rest sourced from reference TRBV5-5 and TRBJ1-2, is DAGVTQSPTHLIKTRGQQVTLRCSPISGHKSVSWYQQVLGQGPQFIFQYYEKEERGRGNFPDRFSARQFPNYSSELNVNALLLGDSALYLCASSPGILDGAYGYTFGSGTRLTVV.